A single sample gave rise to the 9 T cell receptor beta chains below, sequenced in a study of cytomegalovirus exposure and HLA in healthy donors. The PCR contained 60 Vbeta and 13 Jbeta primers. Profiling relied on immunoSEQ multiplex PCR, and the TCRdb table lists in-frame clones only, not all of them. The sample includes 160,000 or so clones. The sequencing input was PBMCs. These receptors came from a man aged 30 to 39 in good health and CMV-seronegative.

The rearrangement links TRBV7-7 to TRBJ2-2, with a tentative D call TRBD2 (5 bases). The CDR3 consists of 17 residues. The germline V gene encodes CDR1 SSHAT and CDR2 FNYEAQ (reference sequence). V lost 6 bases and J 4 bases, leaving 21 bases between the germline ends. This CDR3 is CASSYGGTGSATGELFF. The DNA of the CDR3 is TGTGCCAGCAGTTATGGAGGTACTGGGTCGGCCACCGGGGAGCTGTTTTTT.

The CDR3 bases are TGTGCCAGCAGCTTGGTGTCTTACGCAGATGAAAAACTGTTTTTT. Encoded protein: CASSLVSYADEKLFF. The rearrangement links TRBV5-6 to TRBJ1-4; no reliable D call. In germline, CDR1 is SGHDT, CDR2 YYEEEE. This CDR3 spans 15 amino acids. V lost 0 bases, J lost 6 bases, and 12 bases lay in between.

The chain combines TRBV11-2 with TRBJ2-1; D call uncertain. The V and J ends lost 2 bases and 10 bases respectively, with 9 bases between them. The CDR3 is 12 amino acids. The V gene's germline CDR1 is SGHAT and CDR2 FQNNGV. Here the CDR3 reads CASSLPLAEQFF. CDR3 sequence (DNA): TGTGCCAGCAGCTTACCTCTTGCGGAGCAGTTCTTC.

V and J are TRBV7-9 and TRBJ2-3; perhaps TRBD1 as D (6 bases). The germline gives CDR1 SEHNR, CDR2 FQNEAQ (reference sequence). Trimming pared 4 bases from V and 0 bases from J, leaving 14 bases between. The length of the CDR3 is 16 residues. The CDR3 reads CASSSGQSSSTDTQYF. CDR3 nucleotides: TGTGCCAGCAGCTCAGGACAGTCCTCTAGCACAGATACGCAGTATTTT.

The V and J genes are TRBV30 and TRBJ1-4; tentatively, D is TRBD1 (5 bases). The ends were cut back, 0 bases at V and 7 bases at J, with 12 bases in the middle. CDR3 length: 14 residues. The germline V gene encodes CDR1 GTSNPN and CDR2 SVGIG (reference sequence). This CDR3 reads CAWSVRQGSEKLFF. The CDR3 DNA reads TGTGCCTGGAGTGTCAGGCAGGGAAGTGAAAAACTGTTTTTT.

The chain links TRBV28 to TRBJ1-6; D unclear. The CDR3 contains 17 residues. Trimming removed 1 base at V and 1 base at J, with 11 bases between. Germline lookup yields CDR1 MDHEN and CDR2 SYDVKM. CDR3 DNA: TGTGCCAGCAGTTTATTTGGCGGCCTATCCTATAATTCACCCCTCCACTTT. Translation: CASSLFGGLSYNSPLHF. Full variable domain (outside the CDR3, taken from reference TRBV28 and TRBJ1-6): DVKVTQSSRYLVKRTGEKVFLECVQDMDHENMFWYRQDPGLGLRLIYFSYDVKMKEKGDIPEGYSVSREKKERFSLILESASTNQTSMYLCASSLFGGLSYNSPLHFGNGTRLTVT.

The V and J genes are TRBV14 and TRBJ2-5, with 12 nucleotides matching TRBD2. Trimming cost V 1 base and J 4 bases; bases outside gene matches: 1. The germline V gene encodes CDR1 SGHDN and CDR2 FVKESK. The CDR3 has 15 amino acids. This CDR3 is CASSQGTSGTETQYF. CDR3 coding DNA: TGTGCCAGCAGCCAAGGGACTAGCGGGACAGAGACCCAGTACTTC.

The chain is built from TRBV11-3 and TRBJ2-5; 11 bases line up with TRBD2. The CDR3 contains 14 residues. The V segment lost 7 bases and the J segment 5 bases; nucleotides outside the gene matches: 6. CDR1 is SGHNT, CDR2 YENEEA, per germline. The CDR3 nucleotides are TGTGCCAGCAAGCTACTAGCGGGAGTGGAGACCCAGTACTTC. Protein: CASKLLAGVETQYF. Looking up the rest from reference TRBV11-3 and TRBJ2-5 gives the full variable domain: EAGVVQSPRYKIIEKKQPVAFWCNPISGHNTLYWYLQNLGQGPELLIRYENEEAVDDSQLPKDRFSAERLKGVDSTLKIQPAELGDSAVYLCASKLLAGVETQYFGPGTRLLVL.

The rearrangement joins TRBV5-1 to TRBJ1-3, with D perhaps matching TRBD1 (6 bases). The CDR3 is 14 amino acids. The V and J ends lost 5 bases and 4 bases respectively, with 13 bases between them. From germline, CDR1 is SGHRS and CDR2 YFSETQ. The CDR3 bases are TGCGCCAGCAGGCTACAGGGCCTCGGAAACACCATATATTTT. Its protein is CASRLQGLGNTIYF.